These 4 T cell receptor beta chains came from one sample sequenced in a study of T-cell reconstitution after alpha-beta-depleted transplantation in children. Unique molecular identifiers were used to barcode this TCRbeta library. A single record per CDR3 protein comes from TCRdb applying MiXCR to the PCR reads. The sample lists almost 400,000 distinct CDR3 sequences, about 20% occurring once. The sample in question was PBMCs from the stem cell graft donor, obtained from the stem cell graft. The receptors originated from a human donor who donated a stem cell graft to a child with acute myeloid leukemia.

This clonotype was counted ten times or more. The V call is TRBV20-1, the J call TRBJ2-1; 7 nucleotides agree with TRBD2. Unmatched junction bases numbered 7, after V lost 1 base and J lost 4 bases. The CDR3 runs to 15 residues. Germline V gene lookup returns CDR1 DFQATT and CDR2 SNEGSKA (reference sequence). The DNA for the CDR3 is TGCAGTGCTAGAGTTCGAGGGAGGGAATACAATGAGCAGTTCTTC. This codes for CSARVRGREYNEQFF.

This clonotype has more than one count but fewer than ten. The chain is built from TRBV18 and TRBJ2-1; weak D call: TRBD2 (5 bases). Germline-derived CDR1 and CDR2 are KGHSH and LQKENI. The CDR3 loop spans 15 amino acids. Deletions cut 3 bases from V and 7 bases from J, with 16 bases between. The CDR3 sequence: CASSPASGTRNEQFF. The CDR3 DNA follows: TGTGCCAGCTCACCGGCGAGCGGAACGAGGAATGAGCAGTTCTTC.

In its sample, this clonotype was seen many times. The chain is built from TRBV29-1 and TRBJ1-2, with TRBD1 matching over 11 bases. CDR3 size: 14 residues. Per germline, CDR1 SQVTM and CDR2 ANQGSEA. Unmatched junction bases numbered 11, after V lost 7 bases and J lost 7 bases. CDR3 nucleotide sequence: TGCAGCGCATCTCCGGGACAGGGGGTGGGTGGCTACACCTTC. Amino acid sequence: CSASPGQGVGGYTF.

This clonotype occurred many times. This sequence joins TRBV20-1 and TRBJ2-1; 10 nucleotides align to TRBD2. Looked up from germline, CDR1 is DFQATT and CDR2 is SNEGSKA (reference sequence). The CDR3 extends over 13 amino acids. The junction had 5 bases not matched to a gene; V was cut back by 4 bases and J by 8 bases. The CDR3 nucleotides read TGCAGTGCTAAGGCTAGCGGGAGACATGAGCAGTTCTTC. Its protein is CSAKASGRHEQFF.